A single T cell receptor (beta chain) is shown here with its context. Its specificity is unknown. Produced via immunoSEQ multiplex PCR; TCRdb's table is partial and in-frame only. Of more than 60,000 clones detected, roughly 93% appear once; the ten largest clones hold around a sixth. This sample was taken from a study of OX40 agonist ivuxolimab in advanced cancers. The overall study: Patients were treated with ivuxolimab, an agonistic anti-OX40 (CD134) antibody. Earlier anti-PD-1, anti-PD-L1 or anti-CTLA-4 therapy was permitted; 35% to 50% had received some.

Findings of the study overall: Relative to CD4+, CD8+ T cells held more expanded clones on average. Nonresponders, in some cases, also had low normalized T-cell clonal expansion.

Deletions cut 0 bases from V and 3 bases from J, with 10 bases between. Germline V gene sequence: CDR1 SGDLS, CDR2 YYNGEE. The CDR3 is 14 residues long. The origin of this receptor is an adult with an advanced solid tumor such as melanoma, head and neck, liver or kidney cancer. The chain joins TRBV9 to TRBJ2-7, with D perhaps TRBD1 (6 bases). This sample comprised CD4+ or CD8+ T cells sorted from blood, obtained in a trial of the OX40 agonist ivuxolimab. The CDR3 DNA reads as TGTGCCAGCAGCGTAGAAACAGGGATCTACGAGCAGTACTTC. Translated, it gives CASSVETGIYEQYF.